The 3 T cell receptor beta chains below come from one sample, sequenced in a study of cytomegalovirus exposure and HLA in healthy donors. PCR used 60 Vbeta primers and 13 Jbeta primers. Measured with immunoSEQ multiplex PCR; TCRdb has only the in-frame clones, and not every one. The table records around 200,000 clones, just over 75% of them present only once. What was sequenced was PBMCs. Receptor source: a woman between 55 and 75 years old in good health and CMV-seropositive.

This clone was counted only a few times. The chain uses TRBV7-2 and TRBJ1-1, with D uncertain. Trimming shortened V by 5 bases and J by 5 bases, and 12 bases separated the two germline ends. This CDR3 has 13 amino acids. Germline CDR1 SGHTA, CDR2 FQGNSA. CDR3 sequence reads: CASSASGVTEAFF. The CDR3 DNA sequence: TGTGCCAGCAGCGCAAGCGGTGTGACTGAAGCTTTCTTT.

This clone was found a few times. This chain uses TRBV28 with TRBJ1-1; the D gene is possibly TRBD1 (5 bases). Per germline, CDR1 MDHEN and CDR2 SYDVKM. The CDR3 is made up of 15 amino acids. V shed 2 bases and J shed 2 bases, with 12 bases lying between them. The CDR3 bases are TGTGCCAGCAGTTTAGCTGGCAGGGCAAACACTGAAGCTTTCTTT. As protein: CASSLAGRANTEAFF. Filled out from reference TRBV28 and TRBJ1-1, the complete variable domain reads DVKVTQSSRYLVKRTGEKVFLECVQDMDHENMFWYRQDPGLGLRLIYFSYDVKMKEKGDIPEGYSVSREKKERFSLILESASTNQTSMYLCASSLAGRANTEAFFGQGTRLTVV.

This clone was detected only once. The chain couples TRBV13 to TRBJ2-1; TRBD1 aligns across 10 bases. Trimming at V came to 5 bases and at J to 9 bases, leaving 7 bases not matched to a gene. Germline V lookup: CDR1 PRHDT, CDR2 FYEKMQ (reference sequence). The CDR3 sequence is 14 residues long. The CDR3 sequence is CASSVRDRGPEQFF. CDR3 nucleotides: TGTGCCAGCAGCGTCCGGGACAGGGGACCTGAGCAGTTCTTC.